This is a list of T cell receptor beta chains from one sample in a study of HIV-infected patients and healthy controls. A single record per CDR3 protein comes from TCRdb applying MiXCR to the 5' RACE reads. This table has 8,000 to 13,000 distinct CDR3 sequences, 7% to 9% appearing once. Sequencing was done on a sample of blood. These receptors all come from an adult in good health. The CDR3 runs from the conserved cysteine through the conserved F or W. A D gene is named only where the DNA matches it firmly. The size field is filled for only some rows; it gives once, few, many or a size class.

d_call,clone_size,cdr3_length,j_call,v_call,cdr3_nt,cdr3_aa
.,many,14,TRBJ2-1,TRBV6-6,TGTGCCAGCAGTGCGGACCCCCCCTACAATGAGCAGTTCTTC,CASSADPPYNEQFF
.,few,14,TRBJ2-5,TRBV4-1,TGCGCCAGCAGCCAAGAAGGCAGCCAAGAGACCCAGTACTTC,CASSQEGSQETQYF
.,many,15,TRBJ2-7,TRBV28,TGTGCCAGCAGTCCATATGGCCCGGCGGACCGGCGGCAGTACTTC,CASSPYGPADRRQYF
.,medium-sized,14,TRBJ1-1,TRBV10-3,TGTGCCATCAGTGAGTCGTCGGTATTGGCTGAAGCTTTCTTT,CAISESSVLAEAFF
.,.,13,TRBJ1-2,TRBV20-1,TGCAGTGCTAGAGTGTTCGACAGAGATGGCTACACCTTC,CSARVFDRDGYTF
.,medium-sized,14,TRBJ1-5,TRBV12-3/TRBV12-4,TGTGCCAGCAGCACCAGGAGTACGCAGCAGCCCCAGCATTTT,CASSTRSTQQPQHF
.,medium-sized,14,TRBJ1-1,TRBV5-5,TGTGCCAGCAGCATAGGACGGGGAGCGGGTGAAGCTTTCTTT,CASSIGRGAGEAFF
.,.,12,TRBJ2-3,TRBV7-9,TGTGCCAGCAGGGCTAGTAGCGATACGCAGTATTTT,CASRASSDTQYF
.,medium-sized,12,TRBJ1-6,TRBV6-5,TGTGCCAGCAGTTACGGAAGGGGCCCCCTCCACTTT,CASSYGRGPLHF
TRBD1,medium-sized,13,TRBJ1-1,TRBV6-5,TGTGCCAGCAGTTATACAGGGGGCCTTGAAGCTTTCTTT,CASSYTGGLEAFF
.,medium-sized,13,TRBJ1-3,TRBV11-2,TGTGCCAGCAGCTCTCCGTCTGGAAACACCATATATTTT,CASSSPSGNTIYF
.,medium-sized,14,TRBJ1-1,TRBV7-9,TGTGCCAGCAGCTTAGCAGGGGCGAACACTGAAGCTTTCTTT,CASSLAGANTEAFF
.,medium-sized,18,TRBJ1-5,TRBV20-1,TGCAGTGCTAGAGATGAGGACTCGGTATCCGGCATTAATCAGCCCCAGCATTTT,CSARDEDSVSGINQPQHF
.,medium-sized,13,TRBJ2-3,TRBV24-1,TGTGCCACCAGTCGAAAGGGTATGAATACGCAGTATTTT,CATSRKGMNTQYF
.,medium-sized,12,TRBJ1-2,TRBV12-3/TRBV12-4,TGTGCCAGCAGTTCCGGTACGGGCGGCTACACCTTC,CASSSGTGGYTF
.,few,15,TRBJ2-7,TRBV19,TGTGCCAGTAGTATAGATGCCGGGGCCTCCTACGAGCAGTACTTC,CASSIDAGASYEQYF
.,many,16,TRBJ2-3,TRBV18,TGTGCCAGCTCACCACCCCCGGGACATAGCACAGATACGCAGTATTTT,CASSPPPGHSTDTQYF